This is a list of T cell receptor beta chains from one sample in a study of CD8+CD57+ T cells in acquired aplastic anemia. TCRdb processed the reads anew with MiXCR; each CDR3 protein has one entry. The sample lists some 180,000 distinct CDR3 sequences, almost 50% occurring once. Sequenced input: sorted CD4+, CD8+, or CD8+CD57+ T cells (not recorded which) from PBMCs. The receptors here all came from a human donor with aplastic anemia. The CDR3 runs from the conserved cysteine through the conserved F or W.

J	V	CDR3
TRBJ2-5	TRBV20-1	CSAAGGGRGRETQYF
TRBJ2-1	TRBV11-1	CASSYSGGQRNEQFF
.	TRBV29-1	CSGGGWDSNEQFF
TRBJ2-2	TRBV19	CASSTTSGLSNTGELFF
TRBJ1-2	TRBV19	CASNPGRSYGYTF
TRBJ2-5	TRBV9	CASSPRLLQETQYF
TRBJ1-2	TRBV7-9	CASSLAGQGANYGYTF
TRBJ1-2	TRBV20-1	CSARDVSGGVYGYTF
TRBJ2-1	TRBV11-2	CASSPGGITQYEQFF
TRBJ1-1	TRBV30	CAWSGGVDTEAFF
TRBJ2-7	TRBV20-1	CSARGGTVEQYF
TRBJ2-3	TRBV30	CAWIGGASDTQYF
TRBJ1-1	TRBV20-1	CSAGPRENTEAFF
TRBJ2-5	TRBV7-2	CASSSGLAGGRETQYF
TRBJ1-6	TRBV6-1	CASSEYPGSPLHF
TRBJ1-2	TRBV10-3	CAISENDSYGYTF
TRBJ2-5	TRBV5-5	CASRSGWGGEETQYF
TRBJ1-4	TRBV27	CASSFRTGGATANEKLFF
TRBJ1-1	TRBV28	CASIEHAGGSAEAFF
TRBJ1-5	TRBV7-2	CASSPEVASNQPQHF
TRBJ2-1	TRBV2	CASRGTSGETKQFF
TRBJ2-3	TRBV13	CASSSRVLAGGISTDTQYF
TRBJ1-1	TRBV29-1	CSVRDRAGDLASF
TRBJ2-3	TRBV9	CASSTQRTGWADTQYF
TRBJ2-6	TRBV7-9	CASSPVLTF
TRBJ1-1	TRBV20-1	CSAQGAMNTEAFF
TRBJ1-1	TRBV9	CASGKGQKAFF
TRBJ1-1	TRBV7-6	CASSPQHPGFTEAFF
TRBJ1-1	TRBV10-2	CASSEGRELNTEAFF
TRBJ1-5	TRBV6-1	CASSEGLQGLRNQPQHF
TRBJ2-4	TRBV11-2	CASSLGDRGPSKNIQYF
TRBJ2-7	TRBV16	CASSPHSYEQYF
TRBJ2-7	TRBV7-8	CASSLIRHEQYF
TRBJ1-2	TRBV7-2	CASSPRQLNYGYTF
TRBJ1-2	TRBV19	CASSTRDRGIYGYTF